This TCR beta chain appears in the sequencing data of a study of blood T cell repertoires in COVID-19. Cohort assignment relied on participant-reported clinical history. The table came from immunoSEQ multiplex PCR; TCRdb's copy has only in-frame clones and leaves some out. The table includes a few hundred thousand clones, about 91% detected once. CDR1 is SGHTA and CDR2 is FQGNSA in the germline V gene. V shed 5 bases and J shed 8 bases, with 12 bases lying between them. The CDR3 sequence is 13 residues long. This clonotype was obtained from a woman aged 40-49 years who had recovered from COVID-19. Sequenced sample: PBMCs or T cells enriched from blood (not recorded which). The chain couples TRBV7-2 to TRBJ1-4; D perhaps matches TRBD1 (6 bases). CDR3 bases: TGTGCCAGCAGCCAGGGGAGCTCCGAAAAACTGTTTTTT. Translation: CASSQGSSEKLFF. Looking up the rest from reference TRBV7-2 and TRBJ1-4 gives the full variable domain: GAGVSQSPSNKVTEKGKDVELRCDPISGHTALYWYRQSLGQGLEFLIYFQGNSAPDKSGLPSDRFSAERTGGSVSTLTIQRTQQEDSAVYLCASSQGSSEKLFFGSGTQLSVL.